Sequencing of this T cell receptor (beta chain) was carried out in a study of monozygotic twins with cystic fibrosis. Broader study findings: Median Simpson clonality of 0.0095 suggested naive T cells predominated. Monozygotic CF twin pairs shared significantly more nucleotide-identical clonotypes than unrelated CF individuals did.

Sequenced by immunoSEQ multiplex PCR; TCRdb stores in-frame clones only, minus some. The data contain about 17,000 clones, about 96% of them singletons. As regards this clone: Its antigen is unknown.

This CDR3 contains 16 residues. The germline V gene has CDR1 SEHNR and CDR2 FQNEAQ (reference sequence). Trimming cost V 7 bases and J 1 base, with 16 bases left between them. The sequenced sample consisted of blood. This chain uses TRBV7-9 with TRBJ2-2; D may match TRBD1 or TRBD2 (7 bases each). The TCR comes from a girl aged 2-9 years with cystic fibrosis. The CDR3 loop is CASITAGTENTGELFF. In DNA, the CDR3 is TGTGCCAGCATCACAGCGGGGACAGAGAACACCGGGGAGCTGTTTTTT. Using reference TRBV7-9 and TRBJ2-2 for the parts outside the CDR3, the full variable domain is DTGVSQNPRHKITKRGQNVTFRCDPISEHNRLYWYRQTLGQGPEFLTYFQNEAQLEKSRLLSDRFSAERPKGSFSTLEIQRTEQGDSAMYLCASITAGTENTGELFFGEGSRLTVL.